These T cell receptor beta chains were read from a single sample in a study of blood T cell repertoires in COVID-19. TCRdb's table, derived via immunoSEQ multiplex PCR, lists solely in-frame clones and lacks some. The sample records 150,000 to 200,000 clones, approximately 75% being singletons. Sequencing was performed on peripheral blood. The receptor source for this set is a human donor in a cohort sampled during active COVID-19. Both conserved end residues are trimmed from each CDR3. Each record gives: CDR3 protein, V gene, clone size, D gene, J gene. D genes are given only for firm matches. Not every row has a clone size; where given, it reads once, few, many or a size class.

ASSLDLLPY TRBV11-2 NA NA TRBJ2-3
ASSDGFFYT TRBV6-1 NA NA TRBJ1-2
ASSIGRVTAF TRBV19 NA NA TRBJ1-1
ASSPPGHGRVPDTQY TRBV9 NA TRBD2 TRBJ2-3
ASRAEQTGELF TRBV6-4 medium-sized NA TRBJ2-2
ASSMTGSYGYT TRBV19 NA NA TRBJ1-2
SASVSGVQETQY TRBV20-1 NA TRBD2 TRBJ2-5
AISDANGYT TRBV10-3 NA NA TRBJ1-2
ATQGTVNQPQH TRBV24-1 NA TRBD1 TRBJ1-5
ASRGQGRVNQPQH TRBV2 few TRBD1 TRBJ1-5
ASSPIGWGTDTQY TRBV14 NA NA TRBJ2-3
ASRSGRQGGQANEQF TRBV10-1 once TRBD1 TRBJ2-1
ASSPPRGRSQPQH TRBV5-6 NA TRBD1 TRBJ1-5
ASSQEQGASNQPQH TRBV4-1 NA TRBD1 TRBJ1-5
ASSPTVTGNTIY TRBV7-2 many NA TRBJ1-3
ASSLGGVNSPLH TRBV27 once NA TRBJ1-6
ASSRTGSTGELF TRBV10-1 NA TRBD1 TRBJ2-2
ASTPGDGTNEKLF TRBV9 NA NA TRBJ1-4
ASSKHPPTGGPSYEQY TRBV21-1 NA NA TRBJ2-7
ASTGTELSPYNEQF TRBV5-6 NA TRBD1 TRBJ2-1
ASRGGMSTDTQY TRBV25-1 NA TRBD2 TRBJ2-3
ASSFNIVEEKLF TRBV7-9 NA NA TRBJ1-4
ASSLTSSGYNEQF TRBV11-2 NA TRBD2 TRBJ2-1
ASSYPGLNTEAF TRBV6-5 NA NA TRBJ1-1
ASTGRTEAF TRBV2 NA NA TRBJ1-1
AWSGGGYT TRBV30 NA NA TRBJ1-2
ASSVDSRGITDTQY TRBV9 NA NA TRBJ2-3
ASRNRQDPNTEAF TRBV6-5 NA NA TRBJ1-1
ASSLGAEKLF TRBV5-4 NA NA TRBJ1-4
ASNPRPGGFYGNTIY TRBV19 NA TRBD1 TRBJ1-3
AWEGQTVYEQY TRBV30 NA TRBD1 TRBJ2-7
ASSPRQGEAF TRBV18 NA NA TRBJ1-1
ASSYGQDYGYT TRBV6-2/TRBV6-3 NA NA TRBJ1-2
ASSLDRDTLYGYT TRBV5-4 NA TRBD1 TRBJ1-2
ASSLLGQGAGELF TRBV13 NA TRBD1 TRBJ2-2
ASEGDGGNEQY TRBV6-6 NA NA TRBJ2-7
ASSQDRYSSYEQY TRBV4-3 NA NA TRBJ2-7
ASSLVVAGAEQY TRBV7-9 NA TRBD2 TRBJ2-7
ASSRRGPPLVDEQY TRBV4-3 NA NA TRBJ2-7
ASSYTGTHNQPQH TRBV6-5 NA NA TRBJ1-5
ATSDSPTNYGYT TRBV24-1 NA NA TRBJ1-2
ASSLAGRGVEQY TRBV7-2 NA NA TRBJ2-7
ASSPRTNEKLF TRBV6-6 once NA TRBJ1-4
ASSLRGGELF TRBV2 NA NA TRBJ2-2
ASSSPGQTFYGYT TRBV4-1 few NA TRBJ1-2
ATSRDRGWGETQY TRBV15 NA TRBD1 TRBJ2-5
SVSDPRGQTNYGYT TRBV29-1 NA NA TRBJ1-2
ASGHHGASGANVLT TRBV12-5 once NA TRBJ2-6
ASSIAQTSTHEQF TRBV19 few NA TRBJ2-1
ASSPRDRADEQY TRBV7-2 NA TRBD1 TRBJ2-7
ATSDSTSGQGGYNEQF TRBV24-1 few TRBD1 TRBJ2-1
ASSSSLGGYT TRBV27 NA NA TRBJ1-2
SAIRETQY TRBV20-1 NA NA TRBJ2-5